The 28 T cell receptor beta chains below were found in one sample sequenced in a study of lymphopenia after photon versus proton radiotherapy. Here immunoSEQ multiplex PCR was the method, and the copy in TCRdb shows in-frame clones only, minus some. The table has about 26,000 clones, around 85% seen once. Sequencing used peripheral blood, obtained from a patient treated with photon-based radiotherapy. All receptors come from a man aged 25-40 years with gastric cancer.

The chain joins TRBV5-6 to TRBJ2-7; D is perhaps TRBD1 or TRBD2 (5 bases each). CDR1 and CDR2 from the germline V gene are SGHDT and YYEEEE. CDR3 length: 13 residues. The V and J ends lost 0 bases and 2 bases respectively, with 6 bases between them. The CDR3 loop is CASSLGGTYEQYF. The DNA for the CDR3 is TGTGCCAGCAGCTTGGGGGGGACCTACGAGCAGTACTTC.

The chain carries TRBV14 and TRBJ2-7; D might be TRBD1 or TRBD2, each matching 5 bases. This CDR3 has 17 residues. V was shortened by 3 bases and J by 0 bases, with 18 bases between the two germline ends. Per the germline V gene, CDR1 is SGHDN and CDR2 is FVKESK. CDR3 in DNA: TGTGCCAGCAGCCAGGGGACCAAGCTTAGGAGCTCCTACGAGCAGTACTTC. As protein: CASSQGTKLRSSYEQYF.

CDR3 residues: CASSLGDSPNQPQHF. The CDR3 region has the DNA TGTGCCAGCAGCTTGGGGGACAGCCCCAATCAGCCCCAGCATTTT. This chain uses TRBV5-8 with TRBJ1-5, with 7 positions matching TRBD1. The ends lost 0 bases at V and 3 bases at J; junction bases unmatched: 3. The CDR3 has 15 residues. Germline V gives CDR1 SGHTS, CDR2 YDEGEE. Drawing the rest from reference TRBV5-8 and TRBJ1-5, the complete variable domain is EAGVTQSPTHLIKTRGQQATLRCSPISGHTSVYWYQQALGLGLQFLLWYDEGEERNRGNFPPRFSGRQFPNYSSELNVNALELEDSALYLCASSLGDSPNQPQHFGDGTRLSIL.

This clone has only one observation. The chain couples TRBV29-1 to TRBJ2-3, with 9 bases matching TRBD2. The V gene's germline CDR1 is SQVTM and CDR2 ANQGSEA. CDR3 length: 14 residues. With V trimmed by 4 bases and J by 5 bases, 7 bases remained unmatched. CDR3 residues: CSVGLGLAGDTQYF. CDR3 bases: TGCAGCGTTGGTTTGGGACTAGCTGGAGATACGCAGTATTTT.

The V gene is TRBV6-6, the J gene TRBJ2-6; TRBD1 matches 7 bases. Germline CDR1 reads MNHNY; CDR2 reads SVGAGI (reference sequence). This CDR3 has 16 amino acids. V shed 6 bases and J 0 bases; nucleotides not matched to a gene: 5. CDR3 sequence reads: CASSTGQISGANVLTF. CDR3 bases: TGTGCCAGCAGCACGGGACAGATCTCTGGGGCCAACGTCCTGACTTTC.

V usage is TRBV5-1 and J usage is TRBJ2-1; 7 bases fit TRBD1. V shed 4 bases, J shed 0 bases, and the junction held 7 bases outside the gene matches. The germline V gene has CDR1 SGHRS and CDR2 YFSETQ. CDR3 length: 16 residues. The CDR3 sequence: CASSVGAGGSYNEQFF. CDR3 nucleotides: TGCGCCAGCAGCGTCGGTGCAGGGGGCTCCTACAATGAGCAGTTCTTC. The full variable domain, rest sourced from reference TRBV5-1 and TRBJ2-1, is KAGVTQTPRYLIKTRGQQVTLSCSPISGHRSVSWYQQTPGQGLQFLFEYFSETQRNKGNFPGRFSGRQFSNSRSEMNVSTLELGDSALYLCASSVGAGGSYNEQFFGPGTRLTVL.

This sequence joins TRBV7-8 and TRBJ1-2; D perhaps matches TRBD1 (6 bases). Germline V gene lookup returns CDR1 SGHVS and CDR2 FQNEAQ. Trimming removed 5 bases from V and 0 bases from J, with 22 bases in between. CDR3 length: 18 amino acids. DNA of the CDR3: TGTGCCAGCAGCCCTAGAGCGGACAGCCTAATAGCTAACTATGGCTACACCTTC. This codes for CASSPRADSLIANYGYTF.

This chain links TRBV9 with TRBJ1-4; possible D gene TRBD1, 5 bases. Trimming removed 0 bases from V and 0 bases from J, with 12 bases in between. The CDR3 is 17 residues long. Germline loops: CDR1 SGDLS, CDR2 YYNGEE. The CDR3 DNA reads as TGTGCCAGCAGCGTAGAGGTTGGGACGTCAACTAATGAAAAACTGTTTTTT. Its translation: CASSVEVGTSTNEKLFF.

The chain employs TRBV11-2 and TRBJ2-2; TRBD2 matches at 10 bases. CDR3 length: 18 amino acids. V was pared by 1 base and J by 2 bases, with 7 bases of the junction left unmatched. Germline V gene sequence: CDR1 SGHAT, CDR2 FQNNGV. CDR3 sequence reads: CASSLVLAGAINTGELFF. Written as DNA, the CDR3 is TGTGCCAGCAGCTTAGTGCTAGCGGGGGCAATCAACACCGGGGAGCTGTTTTTT.

The J gene is TRBJ1-2, the V gene TRBV11-3; D is possibly TRBD1 (5 bases). Trimming removed 5 bases at V and 7 bases at J, with 17 bases between. CDR3 size: 14 residues. Germline V CDR1 and CDR2: SGHNT, YENEEA. CDR3 amino acids: CASSGGPSRSGYTF. The CDR3 region has the DNA TGTGCCAGCAGCGGGGGTCCGTCCCGCTCTGGCTACACCTTC. Full variable domain (rest looked up from reference TRBV11-3 and TRBJ1-2): EAGVVQSPRYKIIEKKQPVAFWCNPISGHNTLYWYLQNLGQGPELLIRYENEEAVDDSQLPKDRFSAERLKGVDSTLKIQPAELGDSAVYLCASSGGPSRSGYTFGSGTRLTVV.

The chain is built from TRBV4-3 and TRBJ2-1; D gene unclear. Trimming left V 1 base short and J 9 bases short, with 10 bases between. The CDR3 totals 13 residues. Per germline, CDR1 LGHNA and CDR2 YSLEER. The CDR3 loop is CASSQVPGTEQFF. The DNA of the CDR3 is TGCGCCAGCAGCCAAGTCCCCGGAACTGAGCAGTTCTTC.

This clone was seen a few times. The rearrangement uses TRBV28 and TRBJ1-1; possible D gene TRBD1, 5 bases. Germline V lookup: CDR1 MDHEN, CDR2 SYDVKM. The CDR3 runs 14 residues. Trimming pared 3 bases from V and 7 bases from J, leaving 15 bases between. The CDR3 nucleotides read TGTGCCAGCAGTTTTGCGGGGCAGGGAGTTGAAGCTTTCTTT. The encoded protein is CASSFAGQGVEAFF.

The J gene is TRBJ2-1, the V gene TRBV5-5, with D possibly TRBD2 on 6 matching bases. The CDR3 spans 15 residues. Germline V lookup: CDR1 SGHKS, CDR2 YYEKEE (reference sequence). Trimming stripped 4 bases from V and 2 bases from J, with 13 bases between. The CDR3 here is CASSESRETYNEQFF. CDR3 sequence (DNA): TGTGCCAGCAGCGAGTCGCGGGAAACCTACAATGAGCAGTTCTTC.

The rearrangement joins TRBV4-1 to TRBJ2-3; D gene uncertain. Per the germline V gene, CDR1 is MGHRA and CDR2 is YSYEKL. The CDR3 contains 15 residues. The V end was cut by 4 bases, the J end by 2 bases, with 13 bases between. This chain's CDR3 is CASSPDTPFTDTQYF. As DNA, the CDR3 is TGCGCCAGCAGCCCAGACACCCCCTTCACAGATACGCAGTATTTT.

The J gene is TRBJ2-2, the V gene TRBV7-9; 12 nucleotides align to TRBD2. The V gene end was trimmed by 6 bases and the J gene end by 4 bases; junction bases not matched to a gene: 9. CDR1 is SEHNR and CDR2 is FQNEAQ in the germline V gene (reference sequence). This CDR3 spans 17 amino acids. The CDR3 DNA sequence: TGTGCCAGCAGTCTACTAGCGGGGGGCCAGGGCACCGGGGAGCTGTTTTTT. Encoded protein: CASSLLAGGQGTGELFF.

This CDR3 reads CASRWQGGGGSPLHF. CDR3 sequence (DNA): TGTGCCAGCAGATGGCAGGGGGGCGGTGGGTCACCCCTCCACTTT. The chain combines TRBV13 with TRBJ1-6; TRBD1 matches at 7 bases. Looked up from germline, CDR1 is PRHDT and CDR2 is FYEKMQ (reference sequence). V shed 6 bases and J 10 bases; nucleotides not matched to a gene: 12. The CDR3 spans 15 residues.

The V gene is TRBV11-2, the J gene TRBJ2-3, with TRBD2 matching over 11 bases. Germline lookup yields CDR1 SGHAT and CDR2 FQNNGV. CDR3 length: 19 amino acids. The V gene end was trimmed by 1 base and the J gene end by 0 bases; junction bases not matched to a gene: 9. The CDR3, as DNA: TGTGCCAGCAGCTTAGCTGGGCTAGCGGGAGGAAGAAGCACAGATACGCAGTATTTT. This gives the protein CASSLAGLAGGRSTDTQYF.

V gene TRBV6-4 combines with J gene TRBJ1-1, with D perhaps TRBD1 (6 bases). The V gene's germline CDR1 is MRHNA and CDR2 SNTAGT. The ends were cut back, 0 bases at V and 7 bases at J, with 18 bases in the middle. The CDR3 contains 16 residues. The CDR3 DNA is TGTGCCAGCAGTGACTCGAGTCGGGACAAACGCCTTGAAGCTTTCTTT. It specifies CASSDSSRDKRLEAFF.

V and J are TRBV9 and TRBJ1-2, with 10 positions matching TRBD1. Germline V gene lookup returns CDR1 SGDLS and CDR2 YYNGEE. The junction had 9 bases not matched to a gene; V was cut back by 5 bases and J by 5 bases. The CDR3 sequence is 15 residues long. The CDR3 DNA sequence: TGTGCCAGCAGGGGACAGGGGAGCAGTGGGTATGGCTACACCTTC. Its protein product is CASRGQGSSGYGYTF.

The rearrangement joins TRBV5-5 to TRBJ1-5; no definite D call. The CDR3 loop spans 15 amino acids. Germline-derived CDR1 and CDR2 are SGHKS and YYEKEE (reference sequence). The V end was cut by 4 bases, the J end by 1 base, with 12 bases between. CDR3 sequence: CASSPLGRSNQPQHF. In nucleotides, the CDR3 is TGTGCCAGCAGCCCTTTAGGACGGAGCAATCAGCCCCAGCATTTT.

The chain carries TRBV29-1 and TRBJ1-2, with TRBD1 matching over 11 bases. This CDR3 comprises 12 residues. Germline V lookup: CDR1 SQVTM, CDR2 ANQGSEA. V shed 6 bases and J 3 bases; nucleotides not matched to a gene: 0. The CDR3 DNA reads TGCAGCGTGGGACAGGGGGACTATGGCTACACCTTC. Its translation: CSVGQGDYGYTF.

The chain has TRBV11-3 and TRBJ2-3; D unresolved. The V end lost 5 bases, the J end lost 1 base, and 13 bases lay between the germline ends. This CDR3 is 15 amino acids long. Looked up from germline, CDR1 is SGHNT and CDR2 is YENEEA. CDR3 loop: CASSHEGPGTDTQYF. The CDR3 region has the DNA TGTGCCAGCAGCCACGAAGGTCCCGGCACAGATACGCAGTATTTT.

Only a few counts were recorded for this clone. This rearrangement joins TRBV6-1 to TRBJ2-2, with D perhaps TRBD1 (5 bases). This CDR3 comprises 12 residues. Looked up from germline, CDR1 is MNHNS and CDR2 is SASEGT. V was clipped by 8 bases and J by 6 bases, with 10 bases between them. CDR3 sequence reads: CASGGASGELFF. In nucleotides, the CDR3 is TGTGCCAGCGGTGGGGCATCCGGGGAGCTGTTTTTT.

V usage is TRBV4-1 and J usage is TRBJ2-2, with D tentatively TRBD1 (6 bases). The CDR3 consists of 15 residues. The germline V gene has CDR1 MGHRA and CDR2 YSYEKL. The ends were cut back, 3 bases at V and 5 bases at J, with 13 bases in the middle. CDR3: CASSHSKGDTGELFF. The CDR3 DNA reads TGCGCCAGCAGCCACTCCAAGGGGGATACCGGGGAGCTGTTTTTT.

The rearrangement links TRBV5-4 to TRBJ1-2; TRBD1 aligns across 8 bases. J was trimmed by 5 bases and V by 0 bases; bases with no gene match: 9. Germline values: CDR1 SGHNT, CDR2 YYREEE (reference sequence). This CDR3 is 16 amino acids long. CDR3 protein: CASSLGQFTGGYGYTF. Here the CDR3 DNA reads TGTGCCAGCAGCTTGGGTCAATTTACAGGGGGATATGGCTACACCTTC. Supplemented by reference TRBV5-4 and TRBJ1-2, the full variable domain reads ETGVTQSPTHLIKTRGQQVTLRCSSQSGHNTVSWYQQALGQGPQFIFQYYREEENGRGNFPPRFSGLQFPNYSSELNVNALELDDSALYLCASSLGQFTGGYGYTFGSGTRLTVV.

The V and J genes are TRBV7-3 and TRBJ2-3; 11 bases match TRBD2. V shed 3 bases and J 5 bases; nucleotides not matched to a gene: 7. This CDR3 spans 16 amino acids. Per the germline V gene, CDR1 is SGHTA and CDR2 is FQGTGA. The CDR3 coding sequence is TGTGCCAGCAGCTTTAGCGGGAGGGCCGTGGGAGATACGCAGTATTTT. Translating it yields CASSFSGRAVGDTQYF. The full variable domain, in which reference TRBV7-3 and TRBJ2-3 provide the parts outside the CDR3, is GAGVSQTPSNKVTEKGKYVELRCDPISGHTALYWYRQSLGQGPEFLIYFQGTGAADDSGLPNDRFFAVRPEGSVSTLKIQRTERGDSAVYLCASSFSGRAVGDTQYFGPGTRLTVL.

The chain has TRBV4-3 and TRBJ2-2, with 7 bases fitting TRBD2. CDR1 and CDR2 (germline): LGHNA, YSLEER. The CDR3 spans 19 residues. After removal of 4 bases from V and 6 bases from J, the junction contained 20 bases not matched to a gene. In DNA, the CDR3 is TGCGCCAGCAGCCTAAAGACAGCGGGGTTGCTTAGAGAACCCGGGGAGCTGTTTTTT. Residues: CASSLKTAGLLREPGELFF.

The chain couples TRBV5-5 to TRBJ1-6; D not resolved. Per germline, CDR1 SGHKS and CDR2 YYEKEE (reference sequence). This CDR3 comprises 15 residues. The V end was cut by 6 bases, the J end by 0 bases, with 10 bases between. The CDR3 loop reads CASNPVSSYNSPLHF. Written as DNA, the CDR3 is TGTGCCAGCAACCCAGTGAGCTCCTATAATTCACCCCTCCACTTT.